This TCR beta chain derives from a study of memory CD4+ T cells and cytomegalovirus serostatus. The sample holds a few counts of this clone. J lost 0 bases, V lost 3 bases, and 6 bases had no gene match. The CDR3 totals 16 residues. Germline V CDR1 and CDR2: SGHTA, FQGNSA. The sort gate was single viable CD3+CD4+CD8-CD45RO+ cells for memory CD4+ T cells. TCRdb's table, derived via immunoSEQ multiplex PCR, lists solely in-frame clones and lacks some. The sample lists about 52,000 clones, 78% seen once, with approximately 0.71% in the top ten. The sequencing input was memory CD4+ T cells from blood. The V gene is TRBV7-2, the J gene TRBJ2-5; TRBD1 matches 8 bases. This sequence originates from an adult in good health and CMV-seronegative. The DNA for the CDR3 is TGTGCCAGCAGCTTCCTCGACAGGGGACACCAAGAGACCCAGTACTTC. The encoded protein is CASSFLDRGHQETQYF.